This is a list of T cell receptor beta chains from one sample in a study of cytomegalovirus exposure and HLA in healthy donors. Sequencing used immunoSEQ multiplex PCR; TCRdb keeps in-frame clones, though not all of them. This sample has 86,000 or so clones, with 70% to 80% found just once. Source material: PBMCs. The receptors shown here come from a woman in her thirties or forties in good health and CMV-seropositive. Each CDR3 is given with its conserved first and last residue. A D gene is named only where the DNA matches it firmly. The size entry is marked missing in some rows and otherwise reads once, few, many or a size class.

d_call clone_size j_call v_call cdr3_nt cdr3_aa
TRBD1 once TRBJ1-1 TRBV19 TGTGCCAGTAGTTTGGGACAGGGGGCTGAAGCTTTCTTT CASSLGQGAEAFF
TRBD2 NA TRBJ2-7 TRBV13 TGTGCCAGCAGCTTAGGCCTTGGGACTACCTCCGCCTACGAGCAGTACTTC CASSLGLGTTSAYEQYF
NA once TRBJ2-6 TRBV28 TGTGCCAGCAGTCCGACACCCTCTGGGGCCAACGTCCTGACTTTC CASSPTPSGANVLTF
TRBD1 NA TRBJ2-7 TRBV27 TGTGCCAGCAGTTACGACAGGGCCTACTCCTACGAGCAGTACTTC CASSYDRAYSYEQYF
NA NA TRBJ2-1 TRBV7-2 TGTGCCAGCAGCATGGACACCTGGGCGGGAGAGCAGTTCTTC CASSMDTWAGEQFF
TRBD1 medium-sized TRBJ1-5 TRBV19 TGTGCCAGTAGTTTCCGACAGGGGGGGCATCAGCCCCAGCATTTT CASSFRQGGHQPQHF
NA NA TRBJ2-3 TRBV11-2 TGTGCCAGCAGCTTAGCACGCGACTATACGCAGTATTTT CASSLARDYTQYF
NA once TRBJ1-1 TRBV5-1 TGCGCCAGCATCCAGATAGGGGTGAACACTGAAGCTTTCTTT CASIQIGVNTEAFF
NA NA TRBJ1-1 TRBV30 TGTGCCTGGAGACGGGAGTCGAACACTGAAGCTTTCTTT CAWRRESNTEAFF
NA once TRBJ2-5 TRBV18 TGTGCCAGCTCACCGGCTTGGAGCAACCAAGAGACCCAGTACTTC CASSPAWSNQETQYF
NA NA TRBJ1-5 TRBV6-5 TGTGCCAGCACCCCTACGGCCAGGGCCAATCAGCCCCAGCATTTT CASTPTARANQPQHF
NA NA TRBJ1-2 TRBV12-5 TGTGCTAGTGGTTTGGACACTAACTATGGCTACACCTTC CASGLDTNYGYTF
NA few TRBJ1-2 TRBV27 TGTGCCAGCAGACCGGGACTCCCGGGGTATGGCTACACCTTC CASRPGLPGYGYTF
TRBD1 NA TRBJ1-4 TRBV7-2 TGTGCCAGCAGCACCGGACAGGGAAGGGAAAAACTGTTTTTT CASSTGQGREKLFF
NA NA TRBJ1-1 TRBV5-6 TGTGCCAGCAGCCCCGCCCCCCCGGACACCTCGAACACTGAAGCTTTCTTT CASSPAPPDTSNTEAFF
TRBD1 once TRBJ1-1 TRBV29-1 TGCAGCGTTGCCTCCAGGGGGAGCACTGAAGCTTTCTTT CSVASRGSTEAFF
NA NA TRBJ1-1 TRBV6-5 TGTGCCAGCAGTTTTGGGGGACACAAGAACACTGAAGCTTTCTTT CASSFGGHKNTEAFF
TRBD1 NA TRBJ2-4 TRBV5-1 TGCGCCAGCAGCTTTCCCGACAGGGCGTACATTCAGTACTTC CASSFPDRAYIQYF
NA NA TRBJ2-7 TRBV7-2 TGTGCCAGCAGCCCACGGGACAACAAAAACTACGAGCAGTACTTC CASSPRDNKNYEQYF
NA NA TRBJ1-2 TRBV9 TGTGCCAGCAGCGGAGATCTCCAGGGTACTGGCTACACCTTC CASSGDLQGTGYTF
TRBD1 NA TRBJ1-5 TRBV2 TGTGCCAGCAGGAGCTCCGGGACAGGGAAACAGCCCCAGCATTTT CASRSSGTGKQPQHF
NA NA TRBJ2-5 TRBV19 TGTGCCAGTAGTAACGAGGGAAAATTGGAGACCCAGTACTTC CASSNEGKLETQYF